The text below deals with one TCR beta chain. Its antigen is still unknown. This sample is drawn from a study of cytomegalovirus exposure and HLA in healthy donors. Whole-study results and caveats: TCR association rates varied by HLA locus in a later analysis, with DRB1 highest and HLA-C lowest.

Primers: 60 Vbeta forward and 13 Jbeta reverse. This table comes from immunoSEQ multiplex PCR, and its TCRdb copy is limited to in-frame clones, with some not included. This table has roughly 180,000 clones, less than 90% appearing once. Germline values: CDR1 SGDLS, CDR2 YYNGEE. The CDR3 has 13 amino acids. V shed 8 bases and J 6 bases; nucleotides not matched to a gene: 4. The chain has TRBV9 and TRBJ2-7; 14 bases are a match to TRBD2. The clonotype comes from a boy under 18 in good health and CMV-seronegative. The sequenced sample consisted of PBMCs. This CDR3 is CASGGLAGVEQYF. The CDR3, as DNA: TGTGCCAGTGGGGGACTAGCGGGAGTCGAGCAGTACTTC.